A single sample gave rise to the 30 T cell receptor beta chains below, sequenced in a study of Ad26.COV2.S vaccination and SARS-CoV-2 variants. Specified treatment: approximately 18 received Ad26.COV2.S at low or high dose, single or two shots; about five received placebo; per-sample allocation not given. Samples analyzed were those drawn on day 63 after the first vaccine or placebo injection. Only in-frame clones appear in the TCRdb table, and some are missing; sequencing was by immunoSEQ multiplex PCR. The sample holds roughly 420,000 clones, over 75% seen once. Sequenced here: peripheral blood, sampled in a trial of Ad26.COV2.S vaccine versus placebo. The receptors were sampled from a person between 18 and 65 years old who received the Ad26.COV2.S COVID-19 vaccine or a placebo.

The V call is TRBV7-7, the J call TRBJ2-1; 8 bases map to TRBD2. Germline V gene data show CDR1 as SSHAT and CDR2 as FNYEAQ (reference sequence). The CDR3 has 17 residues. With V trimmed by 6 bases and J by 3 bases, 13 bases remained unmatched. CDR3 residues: CASSFGTGLGDYNEQFF. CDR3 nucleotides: TGTGCCAGCAGTTTTGGGACGGGACTAGGGGACTACAATGAGCAGTTCTTC.

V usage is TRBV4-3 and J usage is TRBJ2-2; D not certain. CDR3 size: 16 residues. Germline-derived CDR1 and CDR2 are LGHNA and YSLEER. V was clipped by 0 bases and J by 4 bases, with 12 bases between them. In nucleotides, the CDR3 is TGCGCCAGCAGCCAAGATTTAGTAACGGGCACCGGGGAGCTGTTTTTT. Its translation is CASSQDLVTGTGELFF.

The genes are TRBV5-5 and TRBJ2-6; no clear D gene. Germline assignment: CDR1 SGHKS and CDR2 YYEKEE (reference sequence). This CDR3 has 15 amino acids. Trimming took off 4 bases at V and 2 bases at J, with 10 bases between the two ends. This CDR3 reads CASSLGPTGANVLTF. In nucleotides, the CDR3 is TGTGCCAGCAGCCTCGGTCCGACTGGGGCCAACGTCCTGACTTTC.

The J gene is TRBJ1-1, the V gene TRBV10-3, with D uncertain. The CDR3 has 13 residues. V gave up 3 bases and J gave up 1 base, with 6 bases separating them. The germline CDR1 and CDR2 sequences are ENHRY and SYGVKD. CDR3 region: CAISDTQNTEAFF. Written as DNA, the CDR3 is TGTGCCATCAGTGACACCCAGAACACTGAAGCTTTCTTT.

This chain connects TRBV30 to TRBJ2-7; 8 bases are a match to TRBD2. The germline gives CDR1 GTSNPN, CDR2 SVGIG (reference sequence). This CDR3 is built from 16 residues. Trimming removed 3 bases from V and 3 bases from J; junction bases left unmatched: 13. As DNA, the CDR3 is TGTGCCTGGAGCTACCTAACGGGGGGGAATAGCTACGAGCAGTACTTC. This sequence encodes CAWSYLTGGNSYEQYF.

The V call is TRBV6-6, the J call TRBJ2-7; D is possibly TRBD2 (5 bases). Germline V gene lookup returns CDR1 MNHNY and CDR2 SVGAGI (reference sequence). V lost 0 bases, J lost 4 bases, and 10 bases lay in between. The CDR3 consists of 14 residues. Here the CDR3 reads CASSYSDTGYEQYF. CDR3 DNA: TGTGCCAGCAGTTACTCCGACACGGGGTACGAGCAGTACTTC.

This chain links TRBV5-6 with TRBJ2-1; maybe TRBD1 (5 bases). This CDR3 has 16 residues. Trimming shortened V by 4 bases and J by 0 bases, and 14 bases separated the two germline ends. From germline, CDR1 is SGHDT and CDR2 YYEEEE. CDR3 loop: CASSEGALSSYNEQFF. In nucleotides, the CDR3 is TGTGCCAGCAGCGAAGGGGCTTTATCCTCCTACAATGAGCAGTTCTTC.

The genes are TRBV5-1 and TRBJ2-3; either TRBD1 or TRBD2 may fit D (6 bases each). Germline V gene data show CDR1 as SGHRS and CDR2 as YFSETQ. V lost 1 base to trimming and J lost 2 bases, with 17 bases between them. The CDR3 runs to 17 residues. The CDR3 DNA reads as TGCGCCAGCAGCTTGTATGGGGGGCTAGCTAACACAGATACGCAGTATTTT. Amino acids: CASSLYGGLANTDTQYF.

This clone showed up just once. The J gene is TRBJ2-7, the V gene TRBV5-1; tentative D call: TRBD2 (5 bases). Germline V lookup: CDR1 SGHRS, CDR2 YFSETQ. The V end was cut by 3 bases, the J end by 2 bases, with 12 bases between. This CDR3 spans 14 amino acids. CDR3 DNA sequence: TGCGCCAGCAGCTCCCCGGGGATCCCCTACGAGCAGTACTTC. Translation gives CASSSPGIPYEQYF.

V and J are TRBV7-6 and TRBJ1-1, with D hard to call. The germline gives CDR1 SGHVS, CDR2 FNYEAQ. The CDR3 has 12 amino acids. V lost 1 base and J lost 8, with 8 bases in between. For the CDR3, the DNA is TGTGCCAGCAGCTTAGGGGCCGGGGAAGCTTTCTTT. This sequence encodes CASSLGAGEAFF.

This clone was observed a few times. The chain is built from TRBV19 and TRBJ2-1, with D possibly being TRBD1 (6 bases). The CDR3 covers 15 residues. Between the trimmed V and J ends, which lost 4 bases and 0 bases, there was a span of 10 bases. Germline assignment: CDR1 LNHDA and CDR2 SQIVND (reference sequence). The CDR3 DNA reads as TGTGCCAGTAGTAACGCAGGGGACTCCTACAATGAGCAGTTCTTC. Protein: CASSNAGDSYNEQFF.

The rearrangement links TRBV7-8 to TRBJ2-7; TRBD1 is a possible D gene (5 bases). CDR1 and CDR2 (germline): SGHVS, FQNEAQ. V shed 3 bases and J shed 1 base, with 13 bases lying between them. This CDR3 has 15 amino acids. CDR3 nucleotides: TGTGCCAGCAGCTTTGGGCGACAGAATTCCTACGAGCAGTACTTC. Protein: CASSFGRQNSYEQYF.

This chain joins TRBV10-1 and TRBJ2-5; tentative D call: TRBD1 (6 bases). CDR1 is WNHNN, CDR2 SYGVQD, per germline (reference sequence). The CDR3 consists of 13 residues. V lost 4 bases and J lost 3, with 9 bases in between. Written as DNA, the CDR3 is TGCGCCAGCAGTGGAGGGACAAAAGAGACCCAGTACTTC. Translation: CASSGGTKETQYF.

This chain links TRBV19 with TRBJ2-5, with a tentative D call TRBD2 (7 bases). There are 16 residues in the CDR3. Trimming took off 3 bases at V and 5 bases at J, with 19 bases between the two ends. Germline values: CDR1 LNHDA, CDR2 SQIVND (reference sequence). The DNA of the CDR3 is TGTGCCAGTAGTATTGGGGGGGCGCGTGCGGGTGAGACCCAGTACTTC. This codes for CASSIGGARAGETQYF.

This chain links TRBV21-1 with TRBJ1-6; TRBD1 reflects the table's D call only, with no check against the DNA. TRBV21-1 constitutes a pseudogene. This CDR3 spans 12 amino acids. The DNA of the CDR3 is TGTGCCACATCCAGGGTGGGTTCACCCCTCCACTTT. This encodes CATSRVGSPLHF.

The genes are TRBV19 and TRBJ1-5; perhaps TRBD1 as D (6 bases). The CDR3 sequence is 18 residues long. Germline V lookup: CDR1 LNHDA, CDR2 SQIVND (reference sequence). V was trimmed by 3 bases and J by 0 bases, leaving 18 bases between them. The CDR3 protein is CASSIRSGGADSNQPQHF. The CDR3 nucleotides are TGTGCCAGTAGTATTCGATCGGGGGGCGCTGATAGCAATCAGCCCCAGCATTTT.

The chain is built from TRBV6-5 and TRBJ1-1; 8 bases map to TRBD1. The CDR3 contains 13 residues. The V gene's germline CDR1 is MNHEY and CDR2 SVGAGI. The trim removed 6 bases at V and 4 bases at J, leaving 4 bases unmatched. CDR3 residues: CASRDTGGTEAFF. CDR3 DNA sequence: TGTGCCAGCAGGGACACAGGGGGCACTGAAGCTTTCTTT.

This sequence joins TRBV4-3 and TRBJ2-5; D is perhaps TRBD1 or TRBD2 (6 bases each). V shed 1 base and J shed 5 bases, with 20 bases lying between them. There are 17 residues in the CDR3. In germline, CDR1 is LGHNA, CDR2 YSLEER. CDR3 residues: CASSQGNGRGGGETQYF. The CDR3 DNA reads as TGCGCCAGCAGCCAAGGGAACGGCAGGGGAGGTGGGGAGACCCAGTACTTC.

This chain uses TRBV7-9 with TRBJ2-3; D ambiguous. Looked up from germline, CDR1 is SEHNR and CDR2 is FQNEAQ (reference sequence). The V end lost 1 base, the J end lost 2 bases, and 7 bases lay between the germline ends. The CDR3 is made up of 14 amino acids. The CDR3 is CASSLVLTTDTQYF. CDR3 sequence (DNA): TGTGCCAGCAGCTTAGTTCTCACCACAGATACGCAGTATTTT.

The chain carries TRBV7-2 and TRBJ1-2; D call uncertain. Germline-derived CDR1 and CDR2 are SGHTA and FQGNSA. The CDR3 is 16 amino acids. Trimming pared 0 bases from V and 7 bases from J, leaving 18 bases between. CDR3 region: CASSLAAGRSRGGYTF. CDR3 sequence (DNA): TGTGCCAGCAGCTTAGCGGCGGGCCGAAGCCGGGGTGGCTACACCTTC.

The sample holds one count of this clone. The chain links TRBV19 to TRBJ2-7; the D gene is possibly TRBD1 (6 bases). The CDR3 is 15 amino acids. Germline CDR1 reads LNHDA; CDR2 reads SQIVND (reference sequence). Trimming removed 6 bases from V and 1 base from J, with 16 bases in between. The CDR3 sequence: CASRSTPQGSYEQYF. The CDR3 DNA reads TGTGCCAGTAGATCTACGCCCCAGGGGTCCTACGAGCAGTACTTC.

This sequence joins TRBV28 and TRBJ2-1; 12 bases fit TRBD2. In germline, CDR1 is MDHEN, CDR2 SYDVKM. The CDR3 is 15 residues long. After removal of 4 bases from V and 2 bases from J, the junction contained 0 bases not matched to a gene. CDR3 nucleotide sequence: TGTGCCAGCAGTTCTAGCGGGGGGGCCTACAATGAGCAGTTCTTC. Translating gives CASSSSGGAYNEQFF.

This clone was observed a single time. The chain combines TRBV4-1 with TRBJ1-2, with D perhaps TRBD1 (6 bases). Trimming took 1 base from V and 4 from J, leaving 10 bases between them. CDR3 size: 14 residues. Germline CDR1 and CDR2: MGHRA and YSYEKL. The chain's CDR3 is CASSQGIGGYGYTF. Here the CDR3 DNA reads TGCGCCAGCAGCCAAGGAATAGGGGGCTATGGCTACACCTTC.

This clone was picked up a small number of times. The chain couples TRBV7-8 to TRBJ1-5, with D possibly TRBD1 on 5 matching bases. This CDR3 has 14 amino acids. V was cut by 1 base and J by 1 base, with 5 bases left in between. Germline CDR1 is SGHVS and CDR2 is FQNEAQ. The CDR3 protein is CASSLGDSNQPQHF. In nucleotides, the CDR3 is TGTGCCAGCAGCTTAGGGGACAGCAATCAGCCCCAGCATTTT. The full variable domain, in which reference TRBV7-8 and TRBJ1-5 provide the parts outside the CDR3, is GAGVSQSPRYKVAKRGQDVALRCDPISGHVSLFWYQQALGQGPEFLTYFQNEAQLDKSGLPSDRFFAERPEGSVSTLKIQRTQQEDSAVYLCASSLGDSNQPQHFGDGTRLSIL.

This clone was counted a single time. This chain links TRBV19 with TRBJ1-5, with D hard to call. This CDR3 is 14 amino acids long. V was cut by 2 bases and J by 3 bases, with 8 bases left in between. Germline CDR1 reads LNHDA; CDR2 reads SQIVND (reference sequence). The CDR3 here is CASSIRTDNQPQHF. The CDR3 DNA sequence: TGTGCCAGTAGTATAAGGACCGACAATCAGCCCCAGCATTTT.

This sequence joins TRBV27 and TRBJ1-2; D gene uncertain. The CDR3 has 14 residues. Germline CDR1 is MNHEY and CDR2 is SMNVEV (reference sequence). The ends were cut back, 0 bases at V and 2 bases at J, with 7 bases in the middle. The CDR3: CASSLSANNYGYTF. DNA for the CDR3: TGTGCCAGCAGTTTATCAGCGAACAACTATGGCTACACCTTC.

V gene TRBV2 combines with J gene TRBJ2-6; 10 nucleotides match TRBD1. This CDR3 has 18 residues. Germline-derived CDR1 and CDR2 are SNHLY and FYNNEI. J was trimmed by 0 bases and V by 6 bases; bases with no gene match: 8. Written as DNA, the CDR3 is TGTGCCAGCAGAACCGGGACAGGGGAAATCTCTGGGGCCAACGTCCTGACTTTC. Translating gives CASRTGTGEISGANVLTF.

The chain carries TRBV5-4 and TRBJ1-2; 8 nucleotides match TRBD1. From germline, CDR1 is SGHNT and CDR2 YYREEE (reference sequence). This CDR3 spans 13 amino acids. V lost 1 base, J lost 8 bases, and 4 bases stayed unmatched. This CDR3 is CASSLTGGEGYTF. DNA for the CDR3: TGTGCCAGCAGCTTGACAGGGGGGGAAGGCTACACCTTC.

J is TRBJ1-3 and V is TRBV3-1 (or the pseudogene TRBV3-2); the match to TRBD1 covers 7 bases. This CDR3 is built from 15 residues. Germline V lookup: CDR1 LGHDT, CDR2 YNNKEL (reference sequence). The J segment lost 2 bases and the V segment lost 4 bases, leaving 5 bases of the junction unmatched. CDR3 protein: CASSPTQGAGNTIYF. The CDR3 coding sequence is TGTGCCAGCAGCCCTACCCAGGGGGCTGGAAACACCATATATTTT.

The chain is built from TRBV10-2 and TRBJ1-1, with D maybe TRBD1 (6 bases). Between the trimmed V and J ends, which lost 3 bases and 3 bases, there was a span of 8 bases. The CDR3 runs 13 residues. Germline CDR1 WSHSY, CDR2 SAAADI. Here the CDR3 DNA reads TGCGCCAGCAGTGAAGGGGGGGACACTGAAGCTTTCTTT. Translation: CASSEGGDTEAFF.